These 24 T cell receptor beta chains were sequenced from one sample in a study of blood T cells in healthy people across ages. A sample-barcoded 5' primer and a J-beta primer mix were used in a second PCR of about 7 to 12 cycles. TCRdb processed the 5' RACE reads anew with MiXCR; each CDR3 protein has one entry. The sample has 850,000 to 1,000,000 distinct CDR3 sequences, 51% seen once; the top ten hold about a fifth. Sequenced sample: blood. These receptors were collected from an older woman in good health.

The chain has TRBV27 and TRBJ2-7; tentatively, D is TRBD2 (6 bases). Germline V lookup: CDR1 MNHEY, CDR2 SMNVEV (reference sequence). V was clipped by 1 base and J by 4 bases, with 17 bases between them. The length of the CDR3 is 16 residues. As DNA, the CDR3 is TGTGCCAGCAGTTTATTCTTCGGGACTGCCCTTTACGAGCAGTACTTC. It is translated as CASSLFFGTALYEQYF.

The chain joins TRBV5-1 to TRBJ2-4; D may be TRBD1 or TRBD2 (5 bases each). The CDR3 sequence is 13 residues long. V shed 0 bases and J shed 13 bases, with 14 bases lying between them. The germline gives CDR1 SGHRS, CDR2 YFSETQ. CDR3 sequence (DNA): TGCGCCAGCAGCTTGGGGGACCACAGGTGGCAGTACTTC. Its protein is CASSLGDHRWQYF.

This clonotype turned up a few times. V usage is TRBV5-1 and J usage is TRBJ2-7, with 15 bases aligning to TRBD2. The germline V gene has CDR1 SGHRS and CDR2 YFSETQ. The CDR3 has 17 residues. V gave up 4 bases and J gave up 1 base; unmatched junction bases: 6. The CDR3 coding sequence is TGCGCCAGCAGCGATGGGACTAGCGGGAGGATATCCTACGAGCAGTACTTC. This codes for CASSDGTSGRISYEQYF.

Only a few counts were recorded for this clonotype. V gene TRBV20-1 combines with J gene TRBJ2-1, with 9 bases aligning to TRBD2. CDR3 length: 14 amino acids. The V gene end was trimmed by 5 bases and the J gene end by 4 bases; junction bases not matched to a gene: 6. CDR1 and CDR2 from the germline V gene are DFQATT and SNEGSKA (reference sequence). The CDR3 bases are TGCAGTGCTTCTAGCGGGGCAGCGTACAATGAGCAGTTCTTC. It specifies CSASSGAAYNEQFF.

This clonotype was recorded a few times. This chain uses TRBV4-2 with TRBJ2-1, with D perhaps matching TRBD2 (5 bases). Trimming removed 5 bases at V and 10 bases at J, with 15 bases between. This CDR3 region has 13 residues. Germline assignment: CDR1 LGHNA and CDR2 YNFKEQ. DNA of the CDR3: TGTGCCAGCAGCGACGGGATCGGTTACGAGCAGTTCTTC. This codes for CASSDGIGYEQFF.

V is TRBV28 and J is TRBJ2-4; 10 bases match TRBD1. The CDR3 has 16 amino acids. The germline V gene has CDR1 MDHEN and CDR2 SYDVKM. V shed 3 bases and J 13 bases; nucleotides not matched to a gene: 15. The CDR3 loop reads CASSFGGTGDVEEQYF. DNA of the CDR3: TGTGCCAGCAGTTTCGGCGGGACAGGGGATGTGGAGGAGCAGTACTTC.

This clonotype was found a few times. The chain carries TRBV6-6 and TRBJ2-7; D not certain. V was shortened by 0 bases and J by 1 base, with 7 bases between the two germline ends. The CDR3 spans 14 residues. CDR1 is MNHNY, CDR2 SVGAGI, per germline (reference sequence). CDR3 DNA: TGTGCCAGCAGTTACTCGTCCAGTTCCTACGAGCAGTACTTC. Amino acids: CASSYSSSSYEQYF.

The chain links TRBV6-1 to TRBJ2-1, with 7 bases identical to TRBD1. The assigned J gene may be wrong: the sequence end matches TRBJ2-7 better. In germline, CDR1 is MNHNS, CDR2 SASEGT. CDR3 length: 15 residues. CDR3 nucleotide sequence: TGTGCCAGCAGTCCCGACAGGGTTTCCCCCAATGAGCAGTACTTC. Its translation: CASSPDRVSPNEQYF.

This clonotype was picked up a small number of times. V and J are TRBV7-2 and TRBJ2-5, with a possible D match to TRBD1 (5 bases). The germline gives CDR1 SGHTA, CDR2 FQGNSA. The V and J ends lost 2 bases and 5 bases respectively, with 9 bases between them. This CDR3 region has 13 residues. The CDR3 sequence is CASSLTQGETQYF. CDR3 sequence (DNA): TGTGCCAGCAGCTTAACGCAGGGCGAGACCCAGTACTTC.

Turning to this clonotype: This may stem from a read error, because a much larger clone lies one nucleotide away. The J gene is TRBJ2-4, the V gene TRBV24-1; 8 nucleotides match TRBD2. TRBJ2-5 matches the DNA end more closely, so the J call is doubtful. The CDR3 sequence is 15 residues long. CDR1 and CDR2 from the germline V gene are KGHDR and SFDVKD. This CDR3 is CATSGGRGGQETQYF. The DNA of the CDR3 is TGTGCCACCAGTGGCGGCCGGGGGGGCCAAGAGACCCAGTACTTC.

The CDR3 sequence is CASSTGTGPYTQYF. The CDR3 region has the DNA TGTGCCAGCAGCACCGGGACAGGACCCTATACGCAGTATTTT. The gene calls are TRBV28 and TRBJ2-3, with 8 bases identical to TRBD1. Per the germline V gene, CDR1 is MDHEN and CDR2 is SYDVKM. The CDR3 runs to 14 residues. The V segment lost 6 bases and the J segment 7 bases; nucleotides outside the gene matches: 9.

The chain is built from TRBV27 and TRBJ2-2; 9 bases are a match to TRBD2. Germline V gene lookup returns CDR1 MNHEY and CDR2 SMNVEV (reference sequence). The CDR3 is 13 residues long. Germline trimming cut 6 bases from V and 5 bases from J; bases unmatched to any gene: 1. CDR3 sequence (DNA): TGTGCCAGCAGGCTAGCGGGAACCGGGGAGCTGTTTTTT. This sequence encodes CASRLAGTGELFF.

The rearrangement links TRBV15 to TRBJ2-7; TRBD2 aligns across 10 bases. Per the germline V gene, CDR1 is LNHNV and CDR2 is YYDKDF (reference sequence). CDR3 length equals 14 residues. The ends lost 4 bases at V and 6 bases at J; junction bases unmatched: 6. In nucleotides, the CDR3 is TGTGCCACCAGCATCACAGCGGGAGGGGGCGAGCAGTACTTC. It specifies CATSITAGGGEQYF.

The J gene is TRBJ1-4, the V gene TRBV5-1, with D perhaps matching TRBD1 (5 bases). CDR1 is SGHRS and CDR2 is YFSETQ in the germline V gene. V gave up 4 bases and J gave up 4 bases, with 14 bases separating them. CDR3 length: 15 residues. The CDR3 region is CASSRDDLLNEKLFF. The CDR3 bases are TGCGCCAGCAGCCGGGACGACTTGCTTAATGAAAAACTGTTTTTT.

The V call is TRBV28, the J call TRBJ2-7; the match to TRBD1 covers 8 bases. This CDR3 contains 16 residues. Germline-derived CDR1 and CDR2 are MDHEN and SYDVKM. With V trimmed by 3 bases and J by 4 bases, 11 bases remained unmatched. The CDR3 DNA is TGTGCCAGCAGTTTTAACGGGCAGGGGGCAACGTACGAGCAGTACTTC. This sequence encodes CASSFNGQGATYEQYF.

The chain employs TRBV6-5 and TRBJ1-2; possible D gene TRBD1, 6 bases. V lost 0 bases and J 4 bases, leaving 15 bases between the germline ends. CDR1 MNHEY and CDR2 SVGAGI come from the germline V gene. This CDR3 is 16 amino acids long. The CDR3 sequence is CASSYSGQLSAYGYTF. CDR3 sequence (DNA): TGTGCCAGCAGTTACTCGGGACAACTCTCCGCCTATGGCTACACCTTC.

The sample holds one count of this clonotype. The V gene is TRBV20-1, the J gene TRBJ1-6; the D gene is possibly TRBD1 (6 bases). The CDR3 length is 14 residues. V was trimmed by 7 bases and J by 8 bases, leaving 18 bases between them. CDR1 is DFQATT, CDR2 SNEGSKA, per germline (reference sequence). The chain's CDR3 is CSGLITGGYSPLHF. DNA for the CDR3: TGCAGTGGCTTAATTACCGGGGGCTATTCACCCCTCCACTTT.

Only a few counts were recorded for this clonotype. V gene TRBV18 combines with J gene TRBJ2-7; TRBD2 is a possible D gene (5 bases). Germline V CDR1 and CDR2: KGHSH, LQKENI. This CDR3 contains 12 residues. Trimming took 6 bases from V and 3 from J, leaving 9 bases between them. DNA for the CDR3: TGTGCCAGCTCCCGAGACTACTACGAGCAGTACTTC. Translated: CASSRDYYEQYF. Together with reference TRBV18 and TRBJ2-7, the CDR3 gives the full variable domain: NAGVMQNPRHLVRRRGQEARLRCSPMKGHSHVYWYRQLPEEGLKFMVYLQKENIIDESGMPKERFSAEFPKEGPSILRIQQVVRGDSAAYFCASSRDYYEQYFGPGTRLTVT.

This clonotype was picked up a small number of times. The chain is built from TRBV11-1 and TRBJ1-2; TRBD1 aligns across 8 bases. J was trimmed by 3 bases and V by 5 bases; bases with no gene match: 11. The CDR3 loop spans 16 amino acids. Germline V gene sequence: CDR1 SGHAT, CDR2 FQDESV (reference sequence). As DNA, the CDR3 is TGTGCCAGCAGCCAAGACAGGGGTGCCGGGGACTATGGCTACACCTTC. This sequence encodes CASSQDRGAGDYGYTF.

This sequence joins TRBV11-1 and TRBJ2-2; possibly TRBD1 or TRBD2 for D (5 bases each). The CDR3 runs 18 residues. The germline gives CDR1 SGHAT, CDR2 FQDESV (reference sequence). Trimming pared 5 bases from V and 3 bases from J, leaving 22 bases between. The CDR3 sequence: CASSHPSTGAQDTGELFF. The CDR3 coding sequence is TGTGCCAGCAGCCACCCCTCGACCGGGGCTCAGGACACCGGGGAGCTGTTTTTT.

The chain recombines TRBV20-1 with TRBJ2-3; maybe TRBD2 (5 bases). This CDR3 comprises 14 residues. Germline loops: CDR1 DFQATT, CDR2 SNEGSKA (reference sequence). Trimming took off 1 base at V and 8 bases at J, with 16 bases between the two ends. CDR3 nucleotides: TGCAGTGCTAGAGCTAACCTACTAGTGAGTACGCAGTATTTT. Amino acid sequence: CSARANLLVSTQYF.

This clonotype has only a few counts. The V call is TRBV27, the J call TRBJ1-2, with D perhaps matching TRBD1 (5 bases). This CDR3 comprises 13 residues. Germline CDR1 MNHEY, CDR2 SMNVEV (reference sequence). The V and J ends lost 5 bases and 7 bases respectively, with 14 bases between them. The CDR3 nucleotides are TGTGCCAGCAGTATGGGAAGGGGAGTTGGCTACACCTTC. Its protein product is CASSMGRGVGYTF.

This clonotype showed up just a few times. The genes are TRBV12-3 or TRBV12-4 and TRBJ2-5; D is possibly TRBD1 (6 bases). This CDR3 comprises 15 residues. V was pared by 5 bases and J by 5 bases, with 18 bases between. This CDR3 is CASSLYTGLAETQYF. The CDR3, as DNA: TGTGCCAGCAGTCTCTACACAGGGTTAGCGGAGACCCAGTACTTC.

J is TRBJ1-2 and V is TRBV28; D unresolved. There are 11 residues in the CDR3. V gave up 6 bases and J gave up 8 bases, with 10 bases separating them. From germline, CDR1 is MDHEN and CDR2 SYDVKM. CDR3 DNA: TGTGCCAGCAGCCATCAGACGGGCTACACCTTC. Translated: CASSHQTGYTF.